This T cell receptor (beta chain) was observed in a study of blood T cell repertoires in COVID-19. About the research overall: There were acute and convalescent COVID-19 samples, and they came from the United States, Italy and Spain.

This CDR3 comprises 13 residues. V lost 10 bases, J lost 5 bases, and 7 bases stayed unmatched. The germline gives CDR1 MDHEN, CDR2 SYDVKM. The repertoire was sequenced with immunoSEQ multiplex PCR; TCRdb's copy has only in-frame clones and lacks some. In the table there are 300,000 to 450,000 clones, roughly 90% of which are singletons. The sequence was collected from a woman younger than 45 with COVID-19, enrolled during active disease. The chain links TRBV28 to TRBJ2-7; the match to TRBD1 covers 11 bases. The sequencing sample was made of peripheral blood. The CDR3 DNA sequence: TGTGCCACCCGGGGACAGGGGGTTAACGAGCAGTACTTC. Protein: CATRGQGVNEQYF.